Listed below are T cell receptor beta chains from one sample, sequenced in a study of patients and donors after allogeneic stem cell transplantation. MiXCR, applied by TCRdb to the RT-PCR reads, yields one record per CDR3 protein. The sample yields 200,000 to 250,000 distinct CDR3 sequences, more than 35% seen once. Sample: blood, either unsorted or a sorted T cell fraction (not recorded which). Receptors originate from a human donor who was either an allogeneic HSCT recipient or a stem cell or donor lymphocyte infusion donor (not recorded which). It is not recorded whose cells these are; they may come from a transplant donor. The CDR3 runs from the conserved cysteine through the conserved F or W. D genes are given only for firm matches. The size of a clone is reported for some rows only, either as once, few or many, or as a class for expanded clones.

size	J	D	V	DNA	CDR3
.	TRBJ1-4	.	TRBV4-3	TGCGCCAGCAGCCAATGGGGGATAGTTGCAACTAATGAAAAACTGTTTTTT	CASSQWGIVATNEKLFF
.	TRBJ1-2	.	TRBV7-2	TGTGCCAGCAGCTCTCGGGGGACCTCCCCCGGCTACACCTTC	CASSSRGTSPGYTF
once	TRBJ2-1	TRBD2	TRBV28	TGTGCCAGCAGTCAACTAGCGGGGACTTACAATGAGCAGTTCTTC	CASSQLAGTYNEQFF
.	TRBJ2-7	.	TRBV12-3/TRBV12-4	TGTGCCAGCAGCCGAACCAGGGGTTACGAGCAGTACTTC	CASSRTRGYEQYF
once	TRBJ1-3	.	TRBV29-1	TGCAGCGTTTCCTCCCCGGGCAGGGCGGACACCATATATTTT	CSVSSPGRADTIYF
.	TRBJ2-2	.	TRBV28	TGTGCCAGCAGTTTAGACATCGCGAACACCGGGGAGCTGTTTTTT	CASSLDIANTGELFF
.	TRBJ1-2	.	TRBV12-3/TRBV12-4	TGTGCCAGCAGTTACTCCAAGGGAAGGGATGGCTACACCTTC	CASSYSKGRDGYTF
.	TRBJ2-3	.	TRBV20-1	TGCAGTGCCGCGGCCCAGGAAAGCACAGATACGCAGTATTTT	CSAAAQESTDTQYF
.	TRBJ1-1	.	TRBV5-1	TGCGCCAGCAGCTTGGAGGCGGGGGCGAGCACTGAAGCTTTCTTT	CASSLEAGASTEAFF
few	TRBJ1-1	TRBD1	TRBV28	TGTGCCAGCTCGGGGACAGGGGGATTAAGGGTGAACACTGAAGCTTTCTTT	CASSGTGGLRVNTEAFF
few	TRBJ2-5	.	TRBV12-3/TRBV12-4	TGTGCCAGCAGTTCTGGGATGGAGGGGGAAGAGACCCAGTACTTC	CASSSGMEGEETQYF
.	TRBJ2-7	.	TRBV12-3/TRBV12-4	TGTGCCAGCAGTTACACCACCTACGAGCAGTACTTC	CASSYTTYEQYF
.	TRBJ2-2	.	TRBV29-1	TGCAGCCCCGGGACTCATGAGGGAACCGGGGAGCTGTTTTTT	CSPGTHEGTGELFF
.	TRBJ2-1	TRBD2	TRBV18	TGTGCCAGCTCACCCGCGACTAGCTGGTCCTACAATGAGCAGTTCTTC	CASSPATSWSYNEQFF
few	TRBJ1-4	TRBD1	TRBV28	TGTGCCAGCACCTCCTTCCGGCAGGGGGATACTAATGAAAAACTGTTTTTT	CASTSFRQGDTNEKLFF
.	TRBJ1-1	TRBD1	TRBV6-2/TRBV6-3	TGTGCCAGCAGTTACGCGGCAGGGGGCGCGGATCCTGAAGCTTTCTTT	CASSYAAGGADPEAFF
.	TRBJ2-4	.	TRBV5-8	TGTGCCAGCAGCTTCCGGAGCTTAGCCAAAAACATTCAGTACTTC	CASSFRSLAKNIQYF
.	TRBJ2-1	TRBD2	TRBV4-2	TGTGCCAGCAGCCATCCCACCGGAGAGCGGGGTAAATACAATGAGCAGTTCTTC	CASSHPTGERGKYNEQFF
.	TRBJ1-6	.	TRBV6-5	TGTGCCAGCAGGCCTACCGGAGGGCCGCGGAATTCACCCCTCCACTTT	CASRPTGGPRNSPLHF
.	TRBJ2-6	.	TRBV12-3/TRBV12-4	TGTGCCAGCAGTGACGGGCGTGGGGCCAACGTCCTGACTTTC	CASSDGRGANVLTF
.	TRBJ2-7	TRBD1	TRBV25-1	TGTGCCAGCCGGGACAGTCACTTTAGGGAGCAGTACTTC	CASRDSHFREQYF
.	TRBJ2-3	TRBD1	TRBV4-1	TGCGCCAGCAGCCGCGACAGGGTTGAAGGCACAGATACGCAGTATTTT	CASSRDRVEGTDTQYF
.	TRBJ2-3	TRBD1	TRBV5-5	TGTGCCAGCAGCGAGGAAGGGACAGAACGCACAGATACGCAGTATTTT	CASSEEGTERTDTQYF
.	TRBJ1-5	TRBD1	TRBV12-3/TRBV12-4	TGTGCCAGCAGTTACGGACAGGTACTTAGCAATCAGCCCCAGCATTTT	CASSYGQVLSNQPQHF
few	TRBJ1-2	TRBD1	TRBV4-3	TGCGCCAGCAGCCATAGGACAGGAGGATATGGCTACACCTTC	CASSHRTGGYGYTF
.	TRBJ1-1	TRBD1	TRBV28	TGTGCCAGCAGCCCTTCATCTGGACAGGGCCACACTGAAGCTTTCTTT	CASSPSSGQGHTEAFF
few	TRBJ1-5	.	TRBV30	TGTGCCTGGGAGGTTCAGGGTGGGAGCAATCAGCCCCAGCATTTT	CAWEVQGGSNQPQHF
.	TRBJ1-3	TRBD1	TRBV10-3	TGTGCCATCAGAGACTCCGGGACAGGGGGGACTGGAAACACCATATATTTT	CAIRDSGTGGTGNTIYF
.	TRBJ1-2	.	TRBV20-1	TGCAGTGCTAGGAGGGTACGTGGCTACACCTTC	CSARRVRGYTF
.	TRBJ1-6	.	TRBV27	TGTGCCAGCAGTTTACAAGCCTGGGTTTCACCCCTCCACTTT	CASSLQAWVSPLHF
.	TRBJ2-7	.	TRBV3-1	TGTGCCAGCAGCCCCAGGGCAGGGAATTCCCACGAGCAGTACTTC	CASSPRAGNSHEQYF
many	TRBJ1-2	.	TRBV29-1	TGCAGCGTTGATGTAGGGCTAAACTATGGCTACACCTTC	CSVDVGLNYGYTF
.	TRBJ1-2	.	TRBV20-1	TGCAGTGCTAGGACACCGCTGGGCCTCTATGGCTACACCTTC	CSARTPLGLYGYTF
few	TRBJ1-2	.	TRBV5-4	TGTGCCAGCAGCCCCTATGGAAGGGACTATGGCTACACCTTC	CASSPYGRDYGYTF
few	TRBJ1-6	TRBD1	TRBV4-2	TGTGCCAGCAGCCGATCCGGGACAGGTGGATTGAATAATTCACCCCTCCACTTT	CASSRSGTGGLNNSPLHF
few	TRBJ1-5	.	TRBV5-1	TGCGCCAGCAGTTGGGGGGACAATCAGCCCCAGCATTTT	CASSWGDNQPQHF
few	TRBJ1-2	.	TRBV10-2	TGCGCCAGCAGTGTTGGACAAGGAGGAGAGGCTAACTATGGCTACACCTTC	CASSVGQGGEANYGYTF
.	TRBJ2-3	TRBD2	TRBV9	TGTGCCAGCAGCGTTCGACGGGGGGGCACAGATACGCAGTATTTT	CASSVRRGGTDTQYF
.	TRBJ2-7	.	TRBV29-1	TGCAGCGTTGTGCCGCGGGGAAGGGACGAGCAGTACTTC	CSVVPRGRDEQYF
few	TRBJ1-1	.	TRBV6-4	TGTGCCAGCAGGGAGGGGGGGAAGGACACTGAAGCTTTCTTT	CASREGGKDTEAFF
.	TRBJ2-1	TRBD1	TRBV29-1	TGCAGCGTTGAAGATAGGGACAGGGAGGTTGAGCAGTTCTTC	CSVEDRDREVEQFF
few	TRBJ1-1	.	TRBV5-1	TGCGCCAGCAGCTTGGCCTCTACGCTTGAAGCTTTCTTT	CASSLASTLEAFF
many	TRBJ1-1	.	TRBV20-1	TGCAGTGCCAATTCCCGCGACATATACGGAGACACTGAAGCTTTCTTT	CSANSRDIYGDTEAFF
.	TRBJ1-1	TRBD1	TRBV6-5	TGTGCCAGCAGTTACTACAGGGGGAGTACTGAAGCTTTCTTT	CASSYYRGSTEAFF
few	TRBJ1-1	.	TRBV9	TGTGCCAGCAGCGTCGACGGGTGGAACACTGAAGCTTTCTTT	CASSVDGWNTEAFF
.	TRBJ1-2	.	TRBV4-3	TGCGCCAGCAGCCAAGCGCTTTCGACCTGGCCAAACTATGGCTACACCTTC	CASSQALSTWPNYGYTF
.	TRBJ1-1	TRBD1	TRBV7-9	TGTGCCAGCAGCCCGCGGACAGGAGGGAACACTGAAGCTTTCTTT	CASSPRTGGNTEAFF